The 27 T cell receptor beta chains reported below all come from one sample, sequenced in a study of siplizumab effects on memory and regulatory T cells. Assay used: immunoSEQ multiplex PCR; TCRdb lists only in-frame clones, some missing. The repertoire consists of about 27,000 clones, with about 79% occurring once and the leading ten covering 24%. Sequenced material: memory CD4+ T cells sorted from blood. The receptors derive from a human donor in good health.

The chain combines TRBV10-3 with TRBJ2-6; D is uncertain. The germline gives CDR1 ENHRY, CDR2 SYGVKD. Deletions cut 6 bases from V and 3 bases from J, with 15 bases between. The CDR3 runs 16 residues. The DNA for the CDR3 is TGTGCCATCAGAACACCTACCGGTCTTGGGGCCAACGTCCTGACTTTC. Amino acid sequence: CAIRTPTGLGANVLTF.

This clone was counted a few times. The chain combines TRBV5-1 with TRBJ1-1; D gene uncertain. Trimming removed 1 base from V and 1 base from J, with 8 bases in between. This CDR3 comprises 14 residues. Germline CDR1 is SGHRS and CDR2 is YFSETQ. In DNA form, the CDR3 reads TGCGCCAGCAGCTTGACCTACAGGAACACTGAAGCTTTCTTT. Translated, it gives CASSLTYRNTEAFF.

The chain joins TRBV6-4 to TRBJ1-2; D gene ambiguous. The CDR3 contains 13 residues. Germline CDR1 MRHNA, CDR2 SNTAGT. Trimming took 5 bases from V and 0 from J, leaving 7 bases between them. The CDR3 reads CASSPRANYGYTF. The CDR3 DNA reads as TGTGCCAGCAGTCCTAGGGCTAACTATGGCTACACCTTC.

The CDR3 is CASSLIGPGNTIYF. The CDR3 DNA sequence: TGTGCCAGCAGCTTGATAGGGCCTGGAAACACCATATATTTT. This chain links TRBV5-4 with TRBJ1-3; D ambiguous. Germline CDR1 SGHNT, CDR2 YYREEE (reference sequence). This CDR3 region has 14 residues. Trimming stripped 1 base from V and 2 bases from J, with 7 bases between.

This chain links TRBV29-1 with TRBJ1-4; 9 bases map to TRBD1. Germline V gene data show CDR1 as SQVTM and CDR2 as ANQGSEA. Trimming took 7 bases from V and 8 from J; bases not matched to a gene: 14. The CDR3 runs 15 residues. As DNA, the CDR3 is TGCAGCGCCGGAGGGTTGACAGGGGGGAAAGAAAAACTGTTTTTT. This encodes CSAGGLTGGKEKLFF.

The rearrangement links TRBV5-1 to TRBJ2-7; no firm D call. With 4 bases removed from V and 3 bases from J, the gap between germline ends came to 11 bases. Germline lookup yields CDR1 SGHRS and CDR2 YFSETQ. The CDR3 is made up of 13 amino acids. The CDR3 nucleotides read TGCGCCAGCAGCCATAGTCAGGTCTACGAGCAGTACTTC. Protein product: CASSHSQVYEQYF.

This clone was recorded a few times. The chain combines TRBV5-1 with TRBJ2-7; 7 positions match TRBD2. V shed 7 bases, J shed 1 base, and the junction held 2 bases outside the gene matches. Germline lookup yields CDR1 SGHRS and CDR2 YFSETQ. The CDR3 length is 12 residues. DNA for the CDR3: TGCGCCAGCGCTAGCGGTTCCTACGAGCAGTACTTC. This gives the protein CASASGSYEQYF.

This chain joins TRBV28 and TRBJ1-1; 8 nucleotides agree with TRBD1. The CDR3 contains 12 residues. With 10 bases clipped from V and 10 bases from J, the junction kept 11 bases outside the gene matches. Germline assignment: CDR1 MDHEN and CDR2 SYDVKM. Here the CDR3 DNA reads TGTGCCACAAGGGCAGGGGGCGTAGTAGCTTTCTTT. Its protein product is CATRAGGVVAFF. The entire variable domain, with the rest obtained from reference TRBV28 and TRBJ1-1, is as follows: DVKVTQSSRYLVKRTGEKVFLECVQDMDHENMFWYRQDPGLGLRLIYFSYDVKMKEKGDIPEGYSVSREKKERFSLILESASTNQTSMYLCATRAGGVVAFFGQGTRLTVV.

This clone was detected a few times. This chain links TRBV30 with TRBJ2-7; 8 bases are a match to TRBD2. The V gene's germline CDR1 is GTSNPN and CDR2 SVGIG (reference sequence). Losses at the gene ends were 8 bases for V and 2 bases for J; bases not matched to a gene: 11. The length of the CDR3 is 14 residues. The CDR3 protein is CARSPGTRPYEQYF. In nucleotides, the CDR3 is TGTGCCCGATCCCCCGGGACTAGACCCTACGAGCAGTACTTC.

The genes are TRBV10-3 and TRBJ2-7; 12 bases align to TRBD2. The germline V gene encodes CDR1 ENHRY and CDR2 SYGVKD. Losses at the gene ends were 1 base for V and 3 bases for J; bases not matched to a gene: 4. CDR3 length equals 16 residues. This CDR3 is CAISELLAGGYYEQYF. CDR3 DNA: TGTGCCATCAGTGAGTTACTAGCGGGGGGATACTACGAGCAGTACTTC.

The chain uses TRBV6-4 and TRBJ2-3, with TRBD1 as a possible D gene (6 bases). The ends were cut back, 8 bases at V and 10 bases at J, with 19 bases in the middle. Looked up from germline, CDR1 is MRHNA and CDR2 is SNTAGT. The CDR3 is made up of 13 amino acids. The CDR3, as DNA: TGTGCCAGCGGTCCTGATCCGGGACATCCGCAGTATTTT. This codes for CASGPDPGHPQYF.

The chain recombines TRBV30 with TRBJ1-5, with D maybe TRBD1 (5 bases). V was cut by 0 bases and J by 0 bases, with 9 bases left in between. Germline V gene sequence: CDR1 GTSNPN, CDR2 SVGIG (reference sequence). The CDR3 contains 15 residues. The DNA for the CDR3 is TGTGCCTGGAGTGTAGCAGGGCATAGCAATCAGCCCCAGCATTTT. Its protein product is CAWSVAGHSNQPQHF.

DNA for the CDR3: TGTGCCAGCAGTTTGGCCCAGGGGGAGCTGTTTTTT. It encodes CASSLAQGELFF. This chain uses TRBV7-6 with TRBJ2-2; D is ambiguous. The CDR3 spans 12 residues. V lost 6 bases and J lost 8, with 10 bases in between. Germline assignment: CDR1 SGHVS and CDR2 FNYEAQ.

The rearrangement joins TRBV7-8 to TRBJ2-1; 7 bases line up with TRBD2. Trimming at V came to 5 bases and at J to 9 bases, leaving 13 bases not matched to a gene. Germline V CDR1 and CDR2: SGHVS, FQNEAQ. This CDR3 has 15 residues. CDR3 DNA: TGTGCCAGCAGCGTGACGGACCGGGGGGTCGGTGAGCAGTTCTTC. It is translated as CASSVTDRGVGEQFF.

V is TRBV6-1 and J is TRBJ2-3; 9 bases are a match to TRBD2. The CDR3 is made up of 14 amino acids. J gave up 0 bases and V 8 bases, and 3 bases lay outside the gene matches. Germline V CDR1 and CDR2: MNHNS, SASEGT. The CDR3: CASGLAPSTDTQYF. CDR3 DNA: TGTGCCAGCGGACTAGCGCCTAGCACAGATACGCAGTATTTT.

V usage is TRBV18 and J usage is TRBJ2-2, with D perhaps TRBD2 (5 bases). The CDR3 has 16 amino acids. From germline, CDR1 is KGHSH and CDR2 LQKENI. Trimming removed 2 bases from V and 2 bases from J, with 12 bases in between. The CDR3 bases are TGTGCCAGCTCACCAAGAGGGAACTTCAACACCGGGGAGCTGTTTTTT. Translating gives CASSPRGNFNTGELFF. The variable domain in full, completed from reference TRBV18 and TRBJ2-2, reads NAGVMQNPRHLVRRRGQEARLRCSPMKGHSHVYWYRQLPEEGLKFMVYLQKENIIDESGMPKERFSAEFPKEGPSILRIQQVVRGDSAAYFCASSPRGNFNTGELFFGEGSRLTVL.

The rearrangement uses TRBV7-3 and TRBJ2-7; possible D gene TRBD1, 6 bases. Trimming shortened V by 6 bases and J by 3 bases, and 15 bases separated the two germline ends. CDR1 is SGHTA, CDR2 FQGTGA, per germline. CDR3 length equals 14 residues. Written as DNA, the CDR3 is TGTGCCAGCAGTAGAACAGGGACGGGCTACGAGCAGTACTTC. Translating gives CASSRTGTGYEQYF.

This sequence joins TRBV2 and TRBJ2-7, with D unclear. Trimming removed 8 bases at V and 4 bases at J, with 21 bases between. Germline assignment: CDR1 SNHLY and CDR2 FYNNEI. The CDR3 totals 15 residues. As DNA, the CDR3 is TGTGCCAGCTCAGACTCCTCTCAGACGCCATACGAGCAGTACTTC. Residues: CASSDSSQTPYEQYF.

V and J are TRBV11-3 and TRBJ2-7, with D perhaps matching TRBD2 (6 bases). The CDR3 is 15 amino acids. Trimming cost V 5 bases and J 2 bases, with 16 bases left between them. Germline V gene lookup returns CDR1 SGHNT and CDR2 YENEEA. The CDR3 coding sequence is TGTGCCAGCAGCCACTTTTATGGGGAGGCCTACGAGCAGTACTTC. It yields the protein CASSHFYGEAYEQYF.

CDR3 sequence reads: CASSLASVSRTNSYNEQFF. The CDR3 region has the DNA TGTGCCAGCAGCTTAGCGAGCGTCTCGAGGACAAACTCCTACAATGAGCAGTTCTTC. The rearrangement joins TRBV7-8 to TRBJ2-1; D possibly corresponds to TRBD1 (5 bases). V lost 0 bases to trimming and J lost 0 bases, with 18 bases between them. Germline CDR1 reads SGHVS; CDR2 reads FQNEAQ. CDR3 length equals 19 residues.

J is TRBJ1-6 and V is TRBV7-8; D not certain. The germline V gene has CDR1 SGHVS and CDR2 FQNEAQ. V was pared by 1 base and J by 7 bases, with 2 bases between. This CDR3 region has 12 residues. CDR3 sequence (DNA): TGTGCCAGCAGCTTAGGGAATTCACCCCTCCACTTT. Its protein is CASSLGNSPLHF. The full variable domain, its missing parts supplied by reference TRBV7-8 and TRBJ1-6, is GAGVSQSPRYKVAKRGQDVALRCDPISGHVSLFWYQQALGQGPEFLTYFQNEAQLDKSGLPSDRFFAERPEGSVSTLKIQRTQQEDSAVYLCASSLGNSPLHFGNGTRLTVT.

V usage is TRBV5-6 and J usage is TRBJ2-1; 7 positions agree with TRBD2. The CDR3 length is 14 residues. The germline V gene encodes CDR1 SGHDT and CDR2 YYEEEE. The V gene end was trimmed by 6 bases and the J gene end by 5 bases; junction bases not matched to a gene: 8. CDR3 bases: TGTGCCAGCAACAATTGGGGAGGGAACAATGAGCAGTTCTTC. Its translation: CASNNWGGNNEQFF.

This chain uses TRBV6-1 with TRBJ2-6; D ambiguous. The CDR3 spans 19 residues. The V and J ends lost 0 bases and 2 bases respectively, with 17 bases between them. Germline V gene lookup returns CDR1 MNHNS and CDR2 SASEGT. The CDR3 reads CASSEALQSTYAGANVLTF. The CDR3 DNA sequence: TGTGCCAGCAGTGAAGCGCTTCAGAGCACCTACGCTGGGGCCAACGTCCTGACTTTC.

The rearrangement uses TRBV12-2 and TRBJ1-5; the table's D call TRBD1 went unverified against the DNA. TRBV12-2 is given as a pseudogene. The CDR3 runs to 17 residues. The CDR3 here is CASRSPQGRESNQPQHF. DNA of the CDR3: TGTGCAAGTCGCTCACCACAGGGAAGGGAGAGCAATCAGCCCCAGCATTTT.

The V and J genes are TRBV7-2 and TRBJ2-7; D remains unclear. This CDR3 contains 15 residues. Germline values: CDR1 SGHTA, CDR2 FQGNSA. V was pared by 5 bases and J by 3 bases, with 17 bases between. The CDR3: CASSPIAVLYYEQYF. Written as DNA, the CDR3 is TGTGCCAGCAGCCCCATTGCGGTTCTATACTACGAGCAGTACTTC.

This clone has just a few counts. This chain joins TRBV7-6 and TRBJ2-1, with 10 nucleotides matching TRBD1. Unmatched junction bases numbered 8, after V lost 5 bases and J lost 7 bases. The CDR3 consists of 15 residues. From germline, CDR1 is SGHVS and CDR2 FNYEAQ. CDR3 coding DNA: TGTGCCAGCAGCGCTCCGGGACAGGGGCGAAATGAGCAGTTCTTC. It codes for CASSAPGQGRNEQFF. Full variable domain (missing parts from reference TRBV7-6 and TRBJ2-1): GAGVSQSPRYKVTKRGQDVALRCDPISGHVSLYWYRQALGQGPEFLTYFNYEAQQDKSGLPNDRFSAERPEGSISTLTIQRTEQRDSAMYRCASSAPGQGRNEQFFGPGTRLTVL.

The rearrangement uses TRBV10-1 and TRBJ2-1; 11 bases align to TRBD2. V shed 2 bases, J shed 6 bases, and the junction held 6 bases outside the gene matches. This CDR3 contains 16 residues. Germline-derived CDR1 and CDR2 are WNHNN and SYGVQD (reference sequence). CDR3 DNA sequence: TGCGCCAGCAGTGAGGCCTCTAGCGGGAGGACCAATGAGCAGTTCTTC. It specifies CASSEASSGRTNEQFF.